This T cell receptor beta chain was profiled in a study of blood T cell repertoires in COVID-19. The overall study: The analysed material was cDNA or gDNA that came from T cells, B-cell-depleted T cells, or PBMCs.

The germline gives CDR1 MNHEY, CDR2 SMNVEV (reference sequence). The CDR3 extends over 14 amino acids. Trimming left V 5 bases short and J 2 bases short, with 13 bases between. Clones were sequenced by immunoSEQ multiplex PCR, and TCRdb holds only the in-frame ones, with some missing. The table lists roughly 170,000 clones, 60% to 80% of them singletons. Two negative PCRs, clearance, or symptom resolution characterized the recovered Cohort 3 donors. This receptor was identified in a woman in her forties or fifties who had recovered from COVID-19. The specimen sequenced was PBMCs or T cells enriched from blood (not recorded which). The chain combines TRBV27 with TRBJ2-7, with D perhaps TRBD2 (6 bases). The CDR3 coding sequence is TGTGCCAGCAGTCCAGCAGGAGGGCCCTACGAGCAGTACTTC. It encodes CASSPAGGPYEQYF.